This T cell receptor (beta chain) is drawn from a study of technical replicates of blood from several donors. Method: immunoSEQ multiplex PCR; TCRdb's copy keeps in-frame clones and lacks some. The sample carries around 70,000 clones, 95% to 97% recorded once. V was clipped by 3 bases and J by 7 bases, with 10 bases between them. The CDR3 is 13 amino acids. CDR1 LNHDA and CDR2 SQIVND come from the germline V gene (reference sequence). The chain couples TRBV19 to TRBJ1-5, with D possibly being TRBD1 (5 bases). Specimen: T cells isolated from PBMCs. The TCR originated in a human donor in good health. The chain's CDR3 is CASSIGQGQPQHF. The CDR3 region has the DNA TGTGCCAGTAGTATCGGTCAGGGACAGCCCCAGCATTTT. Variable domain in full (rest from reference TRBV19 and TRBJ1-5): DGGITQSPKYLFRKEGQNVTLSCEQNLNHDAMYWYRQDPGQGLRLIYYSQIVNDFQKGDIAEGYSVSREKKESFPLTVTSAQKNPTAFYLCASSIGQGQPQHFGDGTRLSIL.